This T cell receptor (beta chain) was sequenced in a study of T cells in localized non-small cell lung cancer. Using immunoSEQ multiplex PCR, the repertoire was profiled, and TCRdb retains in-frame clones only, with some absent. This table holds approximately 21,000 clones, about 89% found once. The TCR originated in a male donor older than 55 with stage I lung adenocarcinoma. The specimen comprised peripheral blood, sampled before any cancer treatment.

The CDR3 coding sequence is TGTGCCAGTAGTATTGCGGGAGGGACTGACTACGAGCAGTACTTC. It is translated as CASSIAGGTDYEQYF. The V and J genes are TRBV19 and TRBJ2-7; 9 bases agree with TRBD2. Unmatched junction bases numbered 6, after V lost 3 bases and J lost 3 bases. This CDR3 is built from 15 residues. The V gene's germline CDR1 is LNHDA and CDR2 SQIVND (reference sequence).